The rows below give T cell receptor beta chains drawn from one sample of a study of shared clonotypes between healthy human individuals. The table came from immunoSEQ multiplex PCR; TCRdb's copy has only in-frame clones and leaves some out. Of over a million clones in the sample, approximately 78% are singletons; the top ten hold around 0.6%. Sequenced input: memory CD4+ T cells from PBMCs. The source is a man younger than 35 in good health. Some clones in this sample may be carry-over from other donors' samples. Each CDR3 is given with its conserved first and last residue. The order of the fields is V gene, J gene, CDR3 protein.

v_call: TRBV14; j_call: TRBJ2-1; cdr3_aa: CASSQDPLAGYNEQFF
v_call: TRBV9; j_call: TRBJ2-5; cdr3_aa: CASSASGGREAQYF
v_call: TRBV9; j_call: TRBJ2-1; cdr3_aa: CASSGGISYNEQFF
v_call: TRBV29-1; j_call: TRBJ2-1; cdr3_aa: CSGDTGAYNEQFF
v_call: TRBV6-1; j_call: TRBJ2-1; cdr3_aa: CASSLNGRADNEQFF
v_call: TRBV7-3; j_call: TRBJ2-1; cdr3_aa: CASSLIVYNEQFF
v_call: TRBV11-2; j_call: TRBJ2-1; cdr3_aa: CASSLRGGWRYNEQFF
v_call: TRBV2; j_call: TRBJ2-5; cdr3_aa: CASSGTFVETQYF
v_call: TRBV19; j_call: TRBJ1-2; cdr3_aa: CASSSGTGLIFYGYTF
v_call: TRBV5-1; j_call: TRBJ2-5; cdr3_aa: CASSAGTQKETQYF
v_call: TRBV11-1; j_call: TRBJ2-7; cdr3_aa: CASSSRQGPGPRSYEQYF
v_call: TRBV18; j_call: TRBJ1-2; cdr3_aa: CASSLMGRGEDGYTF
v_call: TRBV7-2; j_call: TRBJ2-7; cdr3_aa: CASSRRGTEYEQYF
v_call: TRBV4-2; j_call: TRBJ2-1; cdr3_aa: CASSQGPENEQFF
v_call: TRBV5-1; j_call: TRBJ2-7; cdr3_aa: CASSTVGGQSSYEQYF
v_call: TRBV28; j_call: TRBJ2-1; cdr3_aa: CASSSAGGRDNEQFF
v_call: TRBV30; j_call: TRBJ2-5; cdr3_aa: CAWNRGQETQYF
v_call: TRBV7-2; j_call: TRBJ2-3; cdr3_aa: CASSLTSVRRDTQYF
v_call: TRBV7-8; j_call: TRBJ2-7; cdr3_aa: CASSRTRYEQYF
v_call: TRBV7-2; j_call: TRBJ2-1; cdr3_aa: CASSPTGGMGTEQFF
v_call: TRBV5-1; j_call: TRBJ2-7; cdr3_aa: CASSLGGTGTRQYF
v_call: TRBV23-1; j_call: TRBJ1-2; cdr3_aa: CASIIKRGLNYGYTF
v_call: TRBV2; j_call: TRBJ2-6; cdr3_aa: CASRSLSGANVLTF
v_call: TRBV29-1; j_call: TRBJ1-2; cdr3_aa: CSVASIRDSQVNGYTF
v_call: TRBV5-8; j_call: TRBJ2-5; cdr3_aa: CASSSNQETQYF
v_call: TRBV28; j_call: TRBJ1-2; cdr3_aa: CASSLTGANYGYTF
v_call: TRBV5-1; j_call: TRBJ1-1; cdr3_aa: CASTLGPGGPWEAFF
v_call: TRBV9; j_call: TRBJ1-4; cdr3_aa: CASSVGDSNEKLFF
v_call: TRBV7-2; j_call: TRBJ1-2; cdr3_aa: CASSFRGAYGYTF
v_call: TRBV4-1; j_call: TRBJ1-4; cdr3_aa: CASSQDKGWGEKLFF
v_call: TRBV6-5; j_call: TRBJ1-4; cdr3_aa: CASSIQTGLNEKLFF
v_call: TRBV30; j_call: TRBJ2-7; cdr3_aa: CAWSPGVAYEQYF
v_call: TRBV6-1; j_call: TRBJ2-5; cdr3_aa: CASSGRRGPQTQYF
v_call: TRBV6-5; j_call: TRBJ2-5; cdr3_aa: CASSFAGEGETQYF
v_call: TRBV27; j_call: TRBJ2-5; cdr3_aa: CASRDRETQYF
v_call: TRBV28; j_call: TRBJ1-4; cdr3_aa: CASISLGGGRGEKLFF
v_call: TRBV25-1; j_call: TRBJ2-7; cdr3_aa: CASMGTSGRSYEQYF
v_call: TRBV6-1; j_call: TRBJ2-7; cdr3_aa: CASLGRRAYEQYF
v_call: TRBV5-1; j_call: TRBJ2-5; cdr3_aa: CASSLAGGFEETQYF
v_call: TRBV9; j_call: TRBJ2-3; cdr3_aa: CASSAPLDRLTDTQYF
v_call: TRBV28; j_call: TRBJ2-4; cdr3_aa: CASSSVGGIQYF
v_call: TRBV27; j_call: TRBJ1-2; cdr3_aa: CASSPLDMPYGYTF
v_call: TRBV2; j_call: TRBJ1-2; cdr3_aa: CASRQGGGYTF
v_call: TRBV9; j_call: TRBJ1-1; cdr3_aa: CASSETGANTEAFF
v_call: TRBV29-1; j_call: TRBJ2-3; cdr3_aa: CSVGPLAGETDTQYF
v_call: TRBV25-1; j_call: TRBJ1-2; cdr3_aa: CASRQDGVYGYTF
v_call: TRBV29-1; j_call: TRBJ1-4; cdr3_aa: CSVERQVGEKLFF
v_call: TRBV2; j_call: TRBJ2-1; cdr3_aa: CASGREGNEQFF
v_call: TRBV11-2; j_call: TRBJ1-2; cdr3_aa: CASRPNRARGYTF
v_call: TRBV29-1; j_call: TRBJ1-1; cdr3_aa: CSGRLQPSGTEAFF
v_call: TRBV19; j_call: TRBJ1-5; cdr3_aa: CASSGVRGGFSNQPQHF
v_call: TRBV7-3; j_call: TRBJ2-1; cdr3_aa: CASSLFPSSSYNEQFF